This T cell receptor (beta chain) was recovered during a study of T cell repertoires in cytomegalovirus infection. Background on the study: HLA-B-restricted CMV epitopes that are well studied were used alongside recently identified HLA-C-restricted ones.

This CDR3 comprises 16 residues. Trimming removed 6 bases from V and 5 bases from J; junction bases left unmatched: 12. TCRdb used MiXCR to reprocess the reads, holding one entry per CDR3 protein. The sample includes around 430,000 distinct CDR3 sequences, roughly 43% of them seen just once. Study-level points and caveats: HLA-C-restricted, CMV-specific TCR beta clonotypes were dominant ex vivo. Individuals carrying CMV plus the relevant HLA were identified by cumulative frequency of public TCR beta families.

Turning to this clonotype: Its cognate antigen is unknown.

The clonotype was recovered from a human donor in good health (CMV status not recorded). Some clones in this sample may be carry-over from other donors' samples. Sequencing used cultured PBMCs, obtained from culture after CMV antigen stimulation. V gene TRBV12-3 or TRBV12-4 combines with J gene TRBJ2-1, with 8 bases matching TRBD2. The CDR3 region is CASRRSGGGSHNEQFF. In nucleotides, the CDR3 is TGTGCCAGCAGGCGCTCCGGCGGGGGGTCCCACAATGAGCAGTTCTTC.